A single sample gave rise to the 14 T cell receptor beta chains below, sequenced in a study of OX40 agonist ivuxolimab in advanced cancers. Here immunoSEQ multiplex PCR was the method, and the copy in TCRdb shows in-frame clones only, minus some. The sample carries some 43,000 clones, around nine tenths recorded once. The material sequenced was CD4+ or CD8+ T cells sorted from blood, taken in a trial of the OX40 agonist ivuxolimab. The receptors stem from an adult with an advanced solid tumor such as melanoma, head and neck, liver or kidney cancer.

The rearrangement uses TRBV5-1 and TRBJ2-3; 7 positions match TRBD2. V was pared by 0 bases and J by 3 bases, with 7 bases of the junction left unmatched. The CDR3 loop spans 16 amino acids. Germline V gene data show CDR1 as SGHRS and CDR2 as YFSETQ. The DNA of the CDR3 is TGCGCCAGCAGCTTGGAAGCGGGCGGGGGTACAGATACGCAGTATTTT. It encodes CASSLEAGGGTDTQYF.

This chain connects TRBV28 to TRBJ2-7; D possibly corresponds to TRBD2 (6 bases). V lost 8 bases, J lost 5 bases, and 16 bases lay in between. The CDR3 is made up of 13 amino acids. Germline values: CDR1 MDHEN, CDR2 SYDVKM. This CDR3 is CASEKGLGDEQYF. CDR3 DNA: TGTGCCAGCGAAAAGGGACTGGGGGACGAGCAGTACTTC.

In nucleotides, the CDR3 is TGTGCCAGCATAGGACGGTACCCAGAAAAACTGTTTTTT. It yields the protein CASIGRYPEKLFF. The V call is TRBV2, the J call TRBJ1-4; no definite D call. V dropped 7 bases and J dropped 8 bases, with 14 bases sitting between them. This CDR3 is built from 13 residues. Looked up from germline, CDR1 is SNHLY and CDR2 is FYNNEI.

The CDR3 region is CASSFSGSPYEQYF. CDR3 DNA: TGTGCCAGCAGCTTTAGCGGGAGCCCCTACGAGCAGTACTTC. V and J are TRBV11-2 and TRBJ2-7; TRBD2 matches at 9 bases. The CDR3 consists of 14 residues. V trimming: 3 bases; J trimming: 2 bases; junction bases outside the gene matches: 2. The germline CDR1 and CDR2 sequences are SGHAT and FQNNGV.

The chain has TRBV6-6 and TRBJ2-3; weak D call: TRBD1 (6 bases). Trimming pared 1 base from V and 2 bases from J, leaving 7 bases between. Germline assignment: CDR1 MNHNY and CDR2 SVGAGI (reference sequence). This CDR3 has 14 amino acids. The CDR3 coding sequence is TGTGCCAGCAGTTACTACAGGGCCACAGATACGCAGTATTTT. Encoded protein: CASSYYRATDTQYF.

The chain couples TRBV12-5 to TRBJ2-6; D may be TRBD2 (6 bases). The CDR3 totals 16 residues. Trimming cost V 0 bases and J 3 bases, with 9 bases left between them. The V gene's germline CDR1 is LGHNT and CDR2 FRNRAP. CDR3 protein: CASGLVHGSGANVLTF. The CDR3 coding sequence is TGTGCTAGTGGTTTGGTACACGGGAGTGGGGCCAACGTCCTGACTTTC.

V is TRBV4-1 and J is TRBJ2-1, with TRBD2 identical over 9 bases. V lost 3 bases to trimming and J lost 0 bases; unmatched junction nucleotides: 6. The CDR3 sequence is 17 residues long. The germline V gene has CDR1 MGHRA and CDR2 YSYEKL. The CDR3 loop reads CASSHLAGQSSYNEQFF. CDR3 bases: TGCGCCAGCAGCCATCTAGCGGGGCAAAGCTCCTACAATGAGCAGTTCTTC.

This clone was detected once. The chain has TRBV6-1 and TRBJ2-1; 9 nucleotides agree with TRBD2. In germline, CDR1 is MNHNS, CDR2 SASEGT. The CDR3 spans 15 residues. After removal of 5 bases from V and 5 bases from J, the junction contained 7 bases not matched to a gene. CDR3 amino acids: CASSWTSAIHNEQFF. In DNA form, the CDR3 reads TGTGCCAGCAGTTGGACTAGCGCAATCCACAATGAGCAGTTCTTC.

In this sample, this clone turned up once. V gene TRBV27 combines with J gene TRBJ2-1; 9 bases match TRBD2. The length of the CDR3 is 13 residues. With V trimmed by 3 bases and J by 8 bases, 2 bases remained unmatched. The germline V gene has CDR1 MNHEY and CDR2 SMNVEV (reference sequence). CDR3 sequence: CASSLREGHEQFF. DNA of the CDR3: TGTGCCAGCAGTTTGCGGGAGGGCCATGAGCAGTTCTTC.

The gene calls are TRBV11-3 and TRBJ2-7; 10 bases align to TRBD1. Losses at the gene ends were 5 bases for V and 6 bases for J; bases not matched to a gene: 7. Germline V gives CDR1 SGHNT, CDR2 YENEEA. CDR3 length: 14 amino acids. The CDR3 loop reads CASSRGQGSAEQYF. The CDR3 nucleotides read TGTGCCAGCAGCCGGGGACAGGGGAGCGCCGAGCAGTACTTC. Full variable domain (rest looked up from reference TRBV11-3 and TRBJ2-7): EAGVVQSPRYKIIEKKQPVAFWCNPISGHNTLYWYLQNLGQGPELLIRYENEEAVDDSQLPKDRFSAERLKGVDSTLKIQPAELGDSAVYLCASSRGQGSAEQYFGPGTRLTVT.

The chain combines TRBV6-1 with TRBJ2-1, with D maybe TRBD2 (6 bases). Per the germline V gene, CDR1 is MNHNS and CDR2 is SASEGT. The V and J ends lost 3 bases and 6 bases respectively, with 12 bases between them. The CDR3 has 14 residues. The CDR3 DNA follows: TGTGCCAGCAGTGAGGGTGGGAGGTCCAATGAGCAGTTCTTC. Amino acids: CASSEGGRSNEQFF.

The chain joins TRBV30 to TRBJ1-5; 8 bases are a match to TRBD1. The germline gives CDR1 GTSNPN, CDR2 SVGIG (reference sequence). The CDR3 is made up of 13 amino acids. V shed 1 base, J shed 5 bases, and the junction held 1 base outside the gene matches. CDR3 DNA: TGTGCCTGGAGTGGACAGGGGCATCAGCCCCAGCATTTT. Translation: CAWSGQGHQPQHF. Complete variable domain (other parts from reference TRBV30 and TRBJ1-5): SQTIHQWPATLVQPVGSPLSLECTVEGTSNPNLYWYRQAAGRGLQLLFYSVGIGQISSEVPQNLSASRPQDRQFILSSKKLLLSDSGFYLCAWSGQGHQPQHFGDGTRLSIL.

This clone was counted a few times. The CDR3 DNA is TGTGCCAGTAGTACCGGGACGGAAACTTCACCCCTCCACTTT. This translates into CASSTGTETSPLHF. V gene TRBV19 combines with J gene TRBJ1-6; D may be TRBD1 (5 bases). Trimming took 4 bases from V and 9 from J, leaving 13 bases between them. Germline CDR1 reads LNHDA; CDR2 reads SQIVND (reference sequence). This CDR3 contains 14 residues.

The CDR3 DNA follows: TGTGCCAGCAGCTTAATTGCGGGGGAACTCACAGATACGCAGTATTTT. Amino acids: CASSLIAGELTDTQYF. This chain uses TRBV11-2 with TRBJ2-3, with 7 nucleotides matching TRBD2. V lost 2 bases and J lost 2; bases outside the gene matches: 7. This CDR3 contains 16 residues. Germline CDR1 is SGHAT and CDR2 is FQNNGV.